A selection of T cell receptor beta chains follows, all from one sample in a study of blood T cell repertoires in COVID-19. Generated by immunoSEQ multiplex PCR, the TCRdb table keeps only in-frame clones and is missing some. The sample lists more than 65,000 clones, around 83% occurring once. The sequenced sample was peripheral blood. These receptors came from a man aged 45-60 years with active COVID-19. Both conserved end residues are part of each CDR3. D genes are given only for firm matches. Expanded clones get a size class; other rows say once, few or many, or leave the size out.

V gene: TRBV27
D gene: TRBD2
clone size: NA
J gene: TRBJ2-1
CDR3 DNA: TGTGCCAGCAGTTCGACTAGCTTCCATGAGCAGTTCTTC
CDR3 protein: CASSSTSFHEQFF

V gene: TRBV5-1
D gene: TRBD1
clone size: NA
J gene: TRBJ1-2
CDR3 DNA: TGCGCCAGCAGCATAGACAGGGCTGAAGGCTACACCTTC
CDR3 protein: CASSIDRAEGYTF

V gene: TRBV30
D gene: TRBD1
clone size: NA
J gene: TRBJ1-2
CDR3 DNA: TGTGCCTGGAGGGGACAGGCGCCCTATGGCTACACCTTC
CDR3 protein: CAWRGQAPYGYTF

V gene: TRBV27
D gene: NA
clone size: NA
J gene: TRBJ2-1
CDR3 DNA: TGTGCCAGCAGCCCCGACGCTCGCGGCTACAATGAGCAGTTCTTC
CDR3 protein: CASSPDARGYNEQFF

V gene: TRBV6-1
D gene: TRBD1
clone size: few
J gene: TRBJ1-2
CDR3 DNA: TGTGCCAGCAGTGACGGACAAGGGGGCCCCTATGGCTACACCTTC
CDR3 protein: CASSDGQGGPYGYTF

V gene: TRBV5-1
D gene: NA
clone size: NA
J gene: TRBJ2-3
CDR3 DNA: TGCGCCAGCAGCCCGGACTACACTAGCACAGATACGCAGTATTTT
CDR3 protein: CASSPDYTSTDTQYF

V gene: TRBV7-3
D gene: NA
clone size: few
J gene: TRBJ2-7
CDR3 DNA: TGTGCCAGCAGCTTTGGTTTAGGAGGCAGAACCTACGAGCAGTACTTC
CDR3 protein: CASSFGLGGRTYEQYF

V gene: TRBV4-1
D gene: NA
clone size: NA
J gene: TRBJ1-6
CDR3 DNA: TGCGCCAGCAGCCAAGAGGGCGCGGGGCTCAATTCACCCCTCCACTTT
CDR3 protein: CASSQEGAGLNSPLHF

V gene: TRBV4-2
D gene: TRBD2
clone size: NA
J gene: TRBJ2-5
CDR3 DNA: TGTGCCAGCAGCCAGTCAGGAGGAGCGGGGCAAGAGACCCAGTACTTC
CDR3 protein: CASSQSGGAGQETQYF

V gene: TRBV12-3/TRBV12-4
D gene: NA
clone size: NA
J gene: TRBJ2-1
CDR3 DNA: TGTGCCAGCAGGAACGACGGGGAGCAGTTCTTC
CDR3 protein: CASRNDGEQFF

V gene: TRBV4-1
D gene: NA
clone size: NA
J gene: TRBJ1-5
CDR3 DNA: TGCGCCAGCAGCCAAGATGGGGGAGGCCCCGGTCAGCCCCAGCATTTT
CDR3 protein: CASSQDGGGPGQPQHF

V gene: TRBV2
D gene: NA
clone size: many
J gene: TRBJ2-7
CDR3 DNA: TGTGCCAGCAGGGCCGGACCTTCGGGGGAGCAGTACTTC
CDR3 protein: CASRAGPSGEQYF

V gene: TRBV19
D gene: NA
clone size: NA
J gene: TRBJ2-2
CDR3 DNA: TGTGCCAGTCGGGACATATGGGAGCTGTTTTTT
CDR3 protein: CASRDIWELFF

V gene: TRBV7-9
D gene: TRBD2
clone size: NA
J gene: TRBJ2-2
CDR3 DNA: TGTGCCAGCAGCCCTTCGGGTCGGGGGGGGCTGTTTTTT
CDR3 protein: CASSPSGRGGLFF

V gene: TRBV7-2
D gene: NA
clone size: NA
J gene: TRBJ2-1
CDR3 DNA: TGTGCCAGCAGCCCCCTTTCGGTAGGGGACTATGAGCAGTTCTTC
CDR3 protein: CASSPLSVGDYEQFF

V gene: TRBV9
D gene: NA
clone size: NA
J gene: TRBJ2-3
CDR3 DNA: TGTGCCAGCCGAGAGGCCAGCACAGATACGCAGTATTTT
CDR3 protein: CASREASTDTQYF

V gene: TRBV4-1
D gene: TRBD1
clone size: once
J gene: TRBJ1-2
CDR3 DNA: TGCGCCAGCAGCCAAATCACGGACAGGGGATTCTATGGCTACACCTTC
CDR3 protein: CASSQITDRGFYGYTF

V gene: TRBV7-3
D gene: NA
clone size: NA
J gene: TRBJ2-5
CDR3 DNA: TGTGCCAGCAGCTTAAAGTGGAGAGGCCAGGGCTACCAAGAGACCCAGTACTTC
CDR3 protein: CASSLKWRGQGYQETQYF

V gene: TRBV6-5
D gene: TRBD1
clone size: once
J gene: TRBJ1-5
CDR3 DNA: TGTGCCAGCAGGTGGACAGGGAATCAGCCCCAGCATTTT
CDR3 protein: CASRWTGNQPQHF

V gene: TRBV7-7
D gene: TRBD2
clone size: NA
J gene: TRBJ2-3
CDR3 DNA: TGTGCTAGCAGCTTAGCTTTCGGCGGGGGGGCGGATACGCAGTATTTT
CDR3 protein: CASSLAFGGGADTQYF

V gene: TRBV21-1
D gene: NA
clone size: NA
J gene: TRBJ2-5
CDR3 DNA: TGTGCCAGCAGCAAAGCTCCCTTGGTGTCGGGAGACGGTGAGACCCAGTACTTC
CDR3 protein: CASSKAPLVSGDGETQYF

V gene: TRBV28
D gene: NA
clone size: NA
J gene: TRBJ1-1
CDR3 DNA: TGTGCCAGCAGTCCGCGGACAGAGAGTGCCACTGAAGCTTTCTTT
CDR3 protein: CASSPRTESATEAFF

V gene: TRBV28
D gene: NA
clone size: NA
J gene: TRBJ2-2
CDR3 DNA: TGTGCCAGCCGGTCTCCAGACGGAGGGCCCACCGGGGAGCTGTTTTTT
CDR3 protein: CASRSPDGGPTGELFF

V gene: TRBV9
D gene: NA
clone size: NA
J gene: TRBJ1-6
CDR3 DNA: TGTGCCACCGATACAAGGGGCCACTATAATTCACCCCTCCACTTT
CDR3 protein: CATDTRGHYNSPLHF

V gene: TRBV7-8
D gene: NA
clone size: few
J gene: TRBJ1-2
CDR3 DNA: TGTGCCAGCAGCTTAGTGTTTGGTACAGAGTATCCTTATGGCTACACCTTC
CDR3 protein: CASSLVFGTEYPYGYTF

V gene: TRBV7-8
D gene: TRBD1
clone size: NA
J gene: TRBJ1-4
CDR3 DNA: TGTGCCAGCAGCAGAGGACAGGGTACTGAAAAACTGTTTTTT
CDR3 protein: CASSRGQGTEKLFF

V gene: TRBV5-8
D gene: NA
clone size: NA
J gene: TRBJ2-5
CDR3 DNA: TGTGCCAGCAGCTTGGCGGGCAGGGGAGAGACCCAGTACTTC
CDR3 protein: CASSLAGRGETQYF

V gene: TRBV5-6
D gene: NA
clone size: NA
J gene: TRBJ1-1
CDR3 DNA: TGTGCCAGCAGCTTGGGAGGGAACACTGAAGCTTTCTTT
CDR3 protein: CASSLGGNTEAFF

V gene: TRBV19
D gene: TRBD1
clone size: NA
J gene: TRBJ1-1
CDR3 DNA: TGTGCCAGTATAGCGGACAGGGGGGGTACTGAAGCTTTCTTT
CDR3 protein: CASIADRGGTEAFF

V gene: TRBV11-2
D gene: NA
clone size: NA
J gene: TRBJ2-2
CDR3 DNA: TGTGCCAGCAGGGACAGAGGAAGGACCGGGGAGCTGTTTTTT
CDR3 protein: CASRDRGRTGELFF

V gene: TRBV7-3
D gene: TRBD2
clone size: NA
J gene: TRBJ2-3
CDR3 DNA: TGTGCCAGCAGCTTAACGGCGGGGGAAATCACAGATACGCAGTATTTT
CDR3 protein: CASSLTAGEITDTQYF

V gene: TRBV5-1
D gene: TRBD1
clone size: once
J gene: TRBJ1-4
CDR3 DNA: TGCGCCAGCAGCGGCGGACAGGGGATAAAGGAAAAACTGTTTTTT
CDR3 protein: CASSGGQGIKEKLFF

V gene: TRBV5-6
D gene: TRBD1
clone size: NA
J gene: TRBJ1-4
CDR3 DNA: TGTGCCAGCAGCGACCAGGACAGGGGGCAGGAAAAACTGTTTTTT
CDR3 protein: CASSDQDRGQEKLFF

V gene: TRBV15
D gene: NA
clone size: NA
J gene: TRBJ2-7
CDR3 DNA: TGTGCCACCAGCAAGTTAAAGGGGACCTACGAGCAGTACTTC
CDR3 protein: CATSKLKGTYEQYF

V gene: TRBV2
D gene: NA
clone size: NA
J gene: TRBJ1-2
CDR3 DNA: TGTGCCAGCAGTGGGCAGGCTTATGGCTACACCTTC
CDR3 protein: CASSGQAYGYTF

V gene: TRBV9
D gene: NA
clone size: NA
J gene: TRBJ2-7
CDR3 DNA: TGTGCCAGCACCGCCGTTAGACAATCCTACGAGCAGTACTTC
CDR3 protein: CASTAVRQSYEQYF

V gene: TRBV11-3
D gene: NA
clone size: NA
J gene: TRBJ2-3
CDR3 DNA: TGTGCCAGCAGCTTAGAGCGGGACACAGATACGCAGTATTTT
CDR3 protein: CASSLERDTDTQYF

V gene: TRBV7-2
D gene: TRBD1
clone size: few
J gene: TRBJ2-2
CDR3 DNA: TGTGCCAGCAGCTCCAGTGCGACAGGGATTTTCCGAGAGCTGTTTTTT
CDR3 protein: CASSSSATGIFRELFF

V gene: TRBV7-9
D gene: TRBD1
clone size: NA
J gene: TRBJ1-1
CDR3 DNA: TGTGCCAGCAGCCGCGGACAGGGCGGGACTGAAGCTTTCTTT
CDR3 protein: CASSRGQGGTEAFF

V gene: TRBV7-2
D gene: TRBD2
clone size: NA
J gene: TRBJ2-1
CDR3 DNA: TGTGCCAGCAAGACTAGCGGAGGCTACAATGAGCAGTTCTTC
CDR3 protein: CASKTSGGYNEQFF

V gene: TRBV7-3
D gene: NA
clone size: NA
J gene: TRBJ2-7
CDR3 DNA: TGTGCCAGCAGCTTACAGGGGGGTTACTACGAGCAGTACTTC
CDR3 protein: CASSLQGGYYEQYF

V gene: TRBV5-1
D gene: TRBD1
clone size: NA
J gene: TRBJ1-3
CDR3 DNA: TGCGCCAGCAGCTTGACAGGGGCTGGAAACACCATATATTTT
CDR3 protein: CASSLTGAGNTIYF

V gene: TRBV7-3
D gene: NA
clone size: once
J gene: TRBJ2-1
CDR3 DNA: TGTGCCAGCAGCCCAAACTACCCTTACAATGAGCAGTTCTTC
CDR3 protein: CASSPNYPYNEQFF

V gene: TRBV7-6
D gene: TRBD2
clone size: NA
J gene: TRBJ2-2
CDR3 DNA: TGTGCCAGCAGCTGGGGGGGGATCGACACCGGGGAGCTGTTTTTT
CDR3 protein: CASSWGGIDTGELFF

V gene: TRBV13
D gene: NA
clone size: NA
J gene: TRBJ1-2
CDR3 DNA: TGTGCCAGCAGTTTGGCGGGGAACGGCTACACCTTC
CDR3 protein: CASSLAGNGYTF

V gene: TRBV6-1
D gene: TRBD1
clone size: NA
J gene: TRBJ2-7
CDR3 DNA: TGTGCCAGCAGTGAACAGGGACAGGGGGCTTTATACGAGCAGTACTTC
CDR3 protein: CASSEQGQGALYEQYF

V gene: TRBV14
D gene: NA
clone size: once
J gene: TRBJ2-7
CDR3 DNA: TGTGCCAGCAGGAGGGGGGGCAGGGCGTACGAGCAGTACTTC
CDR3 protein: CASRRGGRAYEQYF

V gene: TRBV9
D gene: NA
clone size: NA
J gene: TRBJ2-3
CDR3 DNA: TGTGCCAGCAGCGTAGTAAGCGGGCCTAGGTATTTT
CDR3 protein: CASSVVSGPRYF

V gene: TRBV7-9
D gene: TRBD1
clone size: NA
J gene: TRBJ1-2
CDR3 DNA: TGTGCCAGCAGCTTGGGGACAGGGGGTAGGCCTAGTGGCTACACCTTC
CDR3 protein: CASSLGTGGRPSGYTF

V gene: TRBV9
D gene: TRBD1
clone size: NA
J gene: TRBJ2-3
CDR3 DNA: TGTGCCAGCAGCATCCGGACAGGGGAGGCAGATACGCAGTATTTT
CDR3 protein: CASSIRTGEADTQYF

V gene: TRBV14
D gene: TRBD1
clone size: once
J gene: TRBJ1-1
CDR3 DNA: TGTGCCAGCAGCCAATGGACAGGGATCCGCACTGAAGCTTTCTTT
CDR3 protein: CASSQWTGIRTEAFF

V gene: TRBV15
D gene: NA
clone size: NA
J gene: TRBJ1-2
CDR3 DNA: TGTGCCACCAGCAGAGATCGCAGGGAGGGTAGTGGCTACACCTTC
CDR3 protein: CATSRDRREGSGYTF

V gene: TRBV6-5
D gene: NA
clone size: NA
J gene: TRBJ2-3
CDR3 DNA: TGTGCCAGCAGTCGCCAGCGGCAAGATACGCAGTATTTT
CDR3 protein: CASSRQRQDTQYF

V gene: TRBV5-4
D gene: TRBD1
clone size: NA
J gene: TRBJ1-1
CDR3 DNA: TGTGCCAGCAGCTTGCCGGCAGGGGGCACTGAAGCTTTCTTT
CDR3 protein: CASSLPAGGTEAFF